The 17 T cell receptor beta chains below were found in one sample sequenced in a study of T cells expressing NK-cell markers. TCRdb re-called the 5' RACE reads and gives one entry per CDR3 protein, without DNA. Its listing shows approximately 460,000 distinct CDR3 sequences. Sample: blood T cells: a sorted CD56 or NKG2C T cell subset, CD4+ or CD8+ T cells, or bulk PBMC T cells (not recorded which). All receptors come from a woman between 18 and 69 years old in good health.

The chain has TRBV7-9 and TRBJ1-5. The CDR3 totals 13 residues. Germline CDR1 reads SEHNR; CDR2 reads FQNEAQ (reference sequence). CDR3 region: CASSSWWDQPQHF. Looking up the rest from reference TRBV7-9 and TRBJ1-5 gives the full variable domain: DTGVSQNPRHKITKRGQNVTFRCDPISEHNRLYWYRQTLGQGPEFLTYFQNEAQLEKSRLLSDRFSAERPKGSFSTLEIQRTEQGDSAMYLCASSSWWDQPQHFGDGTRLSIL.

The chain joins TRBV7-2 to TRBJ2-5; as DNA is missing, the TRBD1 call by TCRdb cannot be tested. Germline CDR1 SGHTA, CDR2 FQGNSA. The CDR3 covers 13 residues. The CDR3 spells CASRWPGEETQYF.

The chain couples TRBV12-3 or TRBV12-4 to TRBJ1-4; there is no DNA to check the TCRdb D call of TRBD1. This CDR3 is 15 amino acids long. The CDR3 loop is CASTPREWTNEKLFF.

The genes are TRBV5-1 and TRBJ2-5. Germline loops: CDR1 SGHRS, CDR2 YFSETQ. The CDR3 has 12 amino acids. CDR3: CASNSEPETQYF.

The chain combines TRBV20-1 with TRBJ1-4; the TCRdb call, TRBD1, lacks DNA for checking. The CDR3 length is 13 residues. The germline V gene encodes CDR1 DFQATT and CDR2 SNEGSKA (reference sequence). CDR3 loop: CSVGTGRGEKLFF.

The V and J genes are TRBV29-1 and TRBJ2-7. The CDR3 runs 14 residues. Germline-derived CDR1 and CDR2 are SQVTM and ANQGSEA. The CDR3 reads CSVEDRKWNYEQYF.

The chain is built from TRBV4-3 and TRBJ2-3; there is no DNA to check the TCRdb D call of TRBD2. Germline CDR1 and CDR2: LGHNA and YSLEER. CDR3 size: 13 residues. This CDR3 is CASSLRGSGSPYF.

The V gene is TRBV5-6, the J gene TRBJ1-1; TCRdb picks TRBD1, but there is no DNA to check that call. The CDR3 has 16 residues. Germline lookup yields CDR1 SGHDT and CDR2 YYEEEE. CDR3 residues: CASSTGTGGRNTEAFF.

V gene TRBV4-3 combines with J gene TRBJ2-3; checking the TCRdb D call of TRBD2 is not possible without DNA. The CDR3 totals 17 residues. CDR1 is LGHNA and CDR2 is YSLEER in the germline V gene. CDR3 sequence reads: CASSQDPSGASTDTQYF.

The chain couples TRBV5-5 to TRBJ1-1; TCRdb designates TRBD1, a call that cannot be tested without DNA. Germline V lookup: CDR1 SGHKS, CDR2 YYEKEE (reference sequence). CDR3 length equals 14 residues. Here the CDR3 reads CASSTRTGVTEAFF.

The CDR3 region is CASSLVGPNTGELFF. The V gene is TRBV7-2, the J gene TRBJ2-2. Germline V lookup: CDR1 SGHTA, CDR2 FQGNSA. CDR3 length equals 15 residues.

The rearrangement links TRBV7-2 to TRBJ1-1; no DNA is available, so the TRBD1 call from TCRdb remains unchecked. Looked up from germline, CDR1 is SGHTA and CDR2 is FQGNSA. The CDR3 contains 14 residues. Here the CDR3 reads CASSSGQGVSEAFF.

CDR3 sequence reads: CASSTVGDTQYF. The chain has TRBV6-6 and TRBJ2-3. The germline CDR1 and CDR2 sequences are MNHNY and SVGAGI (reference sequence). This CDR3 spans 12 amino acids.

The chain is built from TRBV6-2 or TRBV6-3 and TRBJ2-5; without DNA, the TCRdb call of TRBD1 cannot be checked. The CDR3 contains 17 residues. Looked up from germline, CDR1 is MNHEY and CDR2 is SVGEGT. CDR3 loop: CASSYPSGTGGLETQYF.

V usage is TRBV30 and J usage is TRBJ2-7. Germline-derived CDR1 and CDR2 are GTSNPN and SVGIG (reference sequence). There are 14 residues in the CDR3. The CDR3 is CAWSAHSNSYEQYF.

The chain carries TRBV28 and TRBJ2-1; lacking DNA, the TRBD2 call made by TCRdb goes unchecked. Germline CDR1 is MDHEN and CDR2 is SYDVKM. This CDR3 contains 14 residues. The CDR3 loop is CASTLLLTYNEQFF.

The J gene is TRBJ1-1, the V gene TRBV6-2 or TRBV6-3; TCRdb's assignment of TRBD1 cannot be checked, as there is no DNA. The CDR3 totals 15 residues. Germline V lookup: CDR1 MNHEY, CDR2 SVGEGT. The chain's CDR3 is CASSYIGQGAYEAFF.